The 31 T cell receptor beta chains below were found in one sample sequenced in a study of T cell repertoires in cytomegalovirus infection. TCRdb analysed the reads with MiXCR anew, one entry per CDR3 protein. The table lists some 300,000 distinct CDR3 sequences, approximately 10% of them singletons. The sequenced material came from PBMCs. Receptor source: a human donor in good health (CMV status not recorded). Some clones in this sample may be carry-over from other donors' samples.

This clonotype was seen many times. This chain joins TRBV6-1 and TRBJ2-5; TRBD2 is a possible D gene (5 bases). Trimming left V 8 bases short and J 5 bases short, with 21 bases between. This CDR3 has 15 residues. Germline assignment: CDR1 MNHNS and CDR2 SASEGT. CDR3 sequence (DNA): TGTGCCAGCTCGAATTCCTTGACGGACTGGGAGACCCAGTACTTC. Protein: CASSNSLTDWETQYF.

This clonotype was seen at least ten times. The rearrangement joins TRBV5-5 to TRBJ2-1; D unclear. The CDR3 contains 13 residues. Trimming left V 2 bases short and J 7 bases short, with 10 bases between. The V gene's germline CDR1 is SGHKS and CDR2 YYEKEE (reference sequence). The chain's CDR3 is CASSFEVGNEQFF. DNA for the CDR3: TGTGCCAGCAGCTTCGAAGTCGGGAATGAGCAGTTCTTC.

The chain joins TRBV6-2 or TRBV6-3 to TRBJ2-7; either TRBD1 or TRBD2 may fit D (6 bases each). Germline V gene data show CDR1 as MNHEY and CDR2 as SVGEGT. With 6 bases removed from V and 6 bases from J, the gap between germline ends came to 15 bases. The length of the CDR3 is 13 residues. CDR3: CASSPMGGCEQYV. The CDR3 nucleotides read TGTGCCAGCAGCCCCATGGGGGGCTGCGAGCAGTACGTC.

The sample holds many counts of this clonotype. The J gene is TRBJ1-2, the V gene TRBV5-5; no clear D. CDR3 size: 12 residues. The V and J ends lost 1 base and 6 bases respectively, with 7 bases between them. Germline V CDR1 and CDR2: SGHKS, YYEKEE (reference sequence). The CDR3 sequence: CASSLHTDGYTF. The CDR3 DNA follows: TGTGCCAGCAGCTTGCACACGGATGGCTACACCTTC.

This clonotype was counted at least ten times. The rearrangement joins TRBV28 to TRBJ2-7, with 7 bases identical to TRBD2. The germline V gene encodes CDR1 MDHEN and CDR2 SYDVKM. This CDR3 has 15 amino acids. V dropped 5 bases and J dropped 0; count of bases not matched to a gene: 7. The CDR3 DNA is TGTGCCAGCAGTCCCGGGACTAAGAGCTCCTACGAGCAGTACGTC. As protein: CASSPGTKSSYEQYV.

The chain joins TRBV28 to TRBJ1-6, with TRBD1 as a possible D gene (6 bases). Germline CDR1 is MDHEN and CDR2 is SYDVKM. The CDR3 length is 15 residues. V shed 5 bases and J shed 8 bases, with 16 bases lying between them. CDR3 sequence (DNA): TGTGCCAGCAGTACGAGCCAAGGGGGGGATTCACCCCTCCACTTT. It is translated as CASSTSQGGDSPLHF.

In this sample, this clonotype turned up a few times. V and J are TRBV25-1 and TRBJ1-4; 8 bases line up with TRBD1. This CDR3 is built from 13 residues. V lost 7 bases and J lost 8; bases outside the gene matches: 6. Germline values: CDR1 MGHDK, CDR2 SYGVNS. The CDR3 nucleotides are TGTGCCAGCAAGGGACAGGTGCCCGAAAAACTGTTTTTT. Translating gives CASKGQVPEKLFF.

In this sample, this clonotype turned up many times. The J gene is TRBJ2-7, the V gene TRBV28; a weak D match, TRBD1 (5 bases). The germline gives CDR1 MDHEN, CDR2 SYDVKM. V was pared by 6 bases and J by 1 base, with 16 bases between. The CDR3 loop spans 15 amino acids. The CDR3 here is CASRTAYRKSYEQYV. In DNA form, the CDR3 reads TGTGCCAGCAGAACAGCCTACAGGAAATCCTACGAGCAGTACGTC.

This clonotype was counted ten times or more. V is TRBV7-8 and J is TRBJ2-3; 10 bases map to TRBD2. Germline V gene sequence: CDR1 SGHVS, CDR2 FQNEAQ. V dropped 6 bases and J dropped 4; count of bases not matched to a gene: 16. The CDR3 totals 18 residues. The CDR3 loop reads CASRLGASGGPSADTQYF. The CDR3 region has the DNA TGTGCCAGCAGGCTCGGGGCTAGCGGGGGCCCTTCGGCAGATACGCAGTATTTT.

This clonotype was counted many times. The chain carries TRBV10-3 and TRBJ2-2; tentatively, D is TRBD1 (7 bases). V gave up 6 bases and J gave up 6 bases, with 11 bases separating them. The CDR3 extends over 13 amino acids. Germline CDR1 reads ENHRY; CDR2 reads SYGVKD. The CDR3 DNA follows: TGTGCCATCAGAGACAGGGAGGCCGGGGAGCTGTTTTTT. It specifies CAIRDREAGELFF.

The chain links TRBV20-1 to TRBJ1-1, with D tentatively TRBD1 (6 bases). This CDR3 spans 12 amino acids. V dropped 5 bases and J dropped 2 bases, with 9 bases sitting between them. CDR1 and CDR2 from the germline V gene are DFQATT and SNEGSKA (reference sequence). The CDR3 coding sequence is TGCAGTGCTCTCAGGGGAAACACTGAAGCTTTCTTT. Amino acids: CSALRGNTEAFF.

This clonotype was recorded at least ten times. The chain employs TRBV7-8 and TRBJ1-5; D is undetermined. The CDR3 sequence is 17 residues long. Germline V gene sequence: CDR1 SGHVS, CDR2 FQNEAQ. Trimming removed 5 bases from V and 0 bases from J, with 17 bases in between. The CDR3 loop is CASSQEGRIYSNQPQHF. The DNA of the CDR3 is TGTGCCAGCAGCCAGGAAGGCAGGATCTATAGCAATCAGCCCCAGCATTTT.

This sequence joins TRBV24-1 and TRBJ2-1; D remains ambiguous. V was shortened by 4 bases and J by 3 bases, with 6 bases between the two germline ends. This CDR3 is 13 amino acids long. Germline loops: CDR1 KGHDR, CDR2 SFDVKD. The CDR3 here is CATSEVNYNEQFF. The DNA for the CDR3 is TGTGCCACCAGTGAGGTAAACTACAATGAGCAGTTCTTC.

The table lists this clonotype with a few counts. The chain couples TRBV29-1 to TRBJ1-1; possibly TRBD1 for D (5 bases). Germline V lookup: CDR1 SQVTM, CDR2 ANQGSEA. The CDR3 covers 11 residues. V shed 6 bases and J shed 5 bases, with 10 bases lying between them. DNA for the CDR3: TGCAGCGTGAGGGGTGGGACTGAAGCTTTCTTT. As protein: CSVRGGTEAFF.

This clonotype was found a few times. This chain links TRBV20-1 with TRBJ2-3; D tentatively fits TRBD1 or TRBD2 (7 bases each). This CDR3 has 15 residues. The V gene's germline CDR1 is DFQATT and CDR2 SNEGSKA (reference sequence). Trimming stripped 5 bases from V and 1 base from J, with 16 bases between. The DNA of the CDR3 is TGCAGTGCTCCCAGGGGGGGACGCGGCACAGATACGCAGTATTTT. Residues: CSAPRGGRGTDTQYF.

As to this clonotype: One base away lies a much larger clone, so this may be a sequencing read error. V and J are TRBV5-5 and TRBJ1-1; 8 bases agree with TRBD1. CDR3 size: 15 residues. Germline V gene sequence: CDR1 SGHKS, CDR2 YYEKEE (reference sequence). The CDR3 DNA reads as TGTACCAGCAGCTTCGGGACAGGTCGAAACACTGAAGCTTTCTTT. It yields the protein CTSSFGTGRNTEAFF.

Comment on this clonotype: A much larger clone is a single base away; this may be a read error. The chain has TRBV20-1 and TRBJ2-5; D could derive from TRBD1 or TRBD2 (5 bases each). V lost 6 bases, J lost 4 bases, and 18 bases lay in between. The CDR3 runs 14 residues. Germline V gives CDR1 DFQATT, CDR2 SNEGSKA (reference sequence). CDR3 bases: TGCAGTGCAAACCCTCGGGACCATCGAGAGACCCAGTACTTC. It yields the protein CSANPRDHRETQYF.

This clonotype has a count of ten or more. This chain connects TRBV19 to TRBJ2-2; D possibly corresponds to TRBD2 (6 bases). V was clipped by 3 bases and J by 0 bases, with 8 bases between them. Germline loops: CDR1 LNHDA, CDR2 SQIVND (reference sequence). This CDR3 spans 15 amino acids. The DNA for the CDR3 is TGTGCCAGTAGTATTGCGGGGTCGAACACCGGGGAGCTGTTTTTT. It is translated as CASSIAGSNTGELFF. Drawing the rest from reference TRBV19 and TRBJ2-2, the complete variable domain is DGGITQSPKYLFRKEGQNVTLSCEQNLNHDAMYWYRQDPGQGLRLIYYSQIVNDFQKGDIAEGYSVSREKKESFPLTVTSAQKNPTAFYLCASSIAGSNTGELFFGEGSRLTVL.

This clonotype was observed many times. The rearrangement uses TRBV25-1 and TRBJ2-7; perhaps D is TRBD1 or TRBD2 (6 bases each). With 1 base removed from V and 5 bases from J, the gap between germline ends came to 12 bases. Germline V lookup: CDR1 MGHDK, CDR2 SYGVNS. The CDR3 contains 14 residues. CDR3 in amino acids: CASSEWGDTNEQYF. The DNA for the CDR3 is TGTGCCAGCAGTGAATGGGGGGACACCAACGAGCAGTACTTC.

This clonotype was seen ten or more times. The V call is TRBV4-1, the J call TRBJ2-5; 9 nucleotides agree with TRBD1. CDR1 and CDR2 from the germline V gene are MGHRA and YSYEKL. Trimming removed 5 bases from V and 2 bases from J; junction bases left unmatched: 9. The CDR3 extends over 16 amino acids. CDR3 residues: CASSLGTGSAQETQYF. The CDR3 region has the DNA TGCGCCAGCAGCTTAGGGACAGGGTCAGCACAAGAGACCCAGTACTTC.

This clonotype has at least ten counts. V is TRBV7-9 and J is TRBJ2-3, with unresolved D. CDR3 size: 12 residues. V was cut by 8 bases and J by 4 bases, with 10 bases left in between. From germline, CDR1 is SEHNR and CDR2 FQNEAQ (reference sequence). The CDR3 bases are TGTGCCAGCTCGTGGGCCTCAGATACGCAGTATTTT. Its protein is CASSWASDTQYF.

The chain uses TRBV9 and TRBJ2-1; 8 positions agree with TRBD2. This CDR3 is 16 amino acids long. Trimming removed 1 base from V and 5 bases from J; junction bases left unmatched: 8. The germline V gene encodes CDR1 SGDLS and CDR2 YYNGEE. The DNA for the CDR3 is TGTGCCAGCAGCGTAAGTAAGCGGGGGACTCACAATGAGCAGTTCTTC. Protein sequence: CASSVSKRGTHNEQFF.

This sequence joins TRBV20-1 and TRBJ2-5, with 11 bases identical to TRBD1. The CDR3 runs to 14 residues. J gave up 7 bases and V 1 base, and 5 bases lay outside the gene matches. CDR1 and CDR2 (germline): DFQATT, SNEGSKA (reference sequence). For the CDR3, the DNA is TGCAGTGCTAGAGGTGGACAGGGGGCCGTGACCCAGTACTTC. Its translation is CSARGGQGAVTQYF.

This clonotype has a handful of counts. A much larger clone sits a single nucleotide away, making a read error possible. The rearrangement links TRBV20-1 to TRBJ1-5; D ambiguous. This CDR3 is built from 13 residues. Germline values: CDR1 DFQATT, CDR2 SNEGSKA (reference sequence). Trimming took off 5 bases at V and 0 bases at J, with 8 bases between the two ends. The CDR3 DNA follows: TGCAGTGCTCGACGGGATAGCAATCAGCCCCAGCATTTT. This encodes CSARRDSNQPQHF.

This clonotype was seen ten or more times. Written as DNA, the CDR3 is TGTGCCAGCAGTTTAGATCGCGGATACAATGAGCAGTTCTTC. This codes for CASSLDRGYNEQFF. The chain has TRBV12-3 or TRBV12-4 and TRBJ2-1; D is ambiguous. CDR3 length equals 14 residues. The V and J ends lost 1 base and 4 bases respectively, with 8 bases between them.

This clonotype was counted many times. This sequence joins TRBV11-2 and TRBJ2-7; 8 positions match TRBD1. V was clipped by 5 bases and J by 2 bases; unmatched bases: 8. Germline CDR1 reads SGHAT; CDR2 reads FQNNGV. This CDR3 is 15 amino acids long. CDR3 region: CASSPDRGGTYEQYV. The CDR3 DNA is TGTGCCAGCAGCCCAGACAGGGGCGGTACCTACGAGCAGTACGTC.

This clonotype has a count of ten or more. The rearrangement uses TRBV29-1 and TRBJ2-1, with D unclear. CDR3 length equals 10 residues. Germline V CDR1 and CDR2: SQVTM, ANQGSEA. V lost 3 bases and J 11 bases, leaving 8 bases between the germline ends. The CDR3 here is CSVDGKKQFF. In nucleotides, the CDR3 is TGCAGCGTTGATGGGAAGAAGCAGTTCTTC.

In its sample, this clonotype was seen many times. The rearrangement links TRBV7-2 to TRBJ2-5; possible D gene TRBD1, 6 bases. CDR1 is SGHTA, CDR2 FQGNSA, per germline. This CDR3 has 13 residues. V dropped 6 bases and J dropped 1 base, with 9 bases sitting between them. The chain's CDR3 is CASSRTVQETQYF. CDR3 nucleotides: TGTGCCAGCAGTAGGACAGTCCAAGAGACCCAGTACTTC.

This clonotype was seen many times. V is TRBV14 and J is TRBJ2-2, with 10 nucleotides matching TRBD1. V lost 1 base, J lost 3 bases, and 2 bases stayed unmatched. Germline loops: CDR1 SGHDN, CDR2 FVKESK. This CDR3 is 16 amino acids long. The DNA for the CDR3 is TGTGCCAGCAGCCAAGTCGGGACAGGGGACACCGGGGAGCTGTTTTTT. Translated: CASSQVGTGDTGELFF.

In this sample, this clonotype turned up many times. The V gene is TRBV9, the J gene TRBJ2-1; TRBD1 matches at 8 bases. The length of the CDR3 is 18 residues. Germline CDR1 is SGDLS and CDR2 is YYNGEE. V was clipped by 0 bases and J by 3 bases; unmatched bases: 11. CDR3 nucleotide sequence: TGTGCCAGCAGCGTAGCTAGGCTCGGGACAGGCTACTACAATGAGCAGTTCTTC. This translates into CASSVARLGTGYYNEQFF.

Many counts were recorded for this clonotype. The rearrangement uses TRBV6-2 or TRBV6-3 and TRBJ2-7, with TRBD1 matching 11 bases. The J segment lost 7 bases and the V segment lost 5 bases, leaving 7 bases of the junction unmatched. The length of the CDR3 is 14 residues. Germline CDR1 is MNHEY and CDR2 is SVGEGT. In DNA form, the CDR3 reads TGTGCCAGCAGTCAAGGACAGGGGGCAAAAGAGCAGTACGTC. It is translated as CASSQGQGAKEQYV.